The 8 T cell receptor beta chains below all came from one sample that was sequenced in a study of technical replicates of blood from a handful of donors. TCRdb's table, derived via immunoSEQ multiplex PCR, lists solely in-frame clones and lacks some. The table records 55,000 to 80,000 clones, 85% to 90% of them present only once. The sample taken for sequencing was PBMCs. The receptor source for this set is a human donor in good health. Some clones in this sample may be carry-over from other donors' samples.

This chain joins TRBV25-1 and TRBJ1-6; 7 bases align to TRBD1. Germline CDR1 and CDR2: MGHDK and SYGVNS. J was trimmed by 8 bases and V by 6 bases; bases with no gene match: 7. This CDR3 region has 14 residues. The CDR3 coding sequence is TGTGCCAGCAGCGAGGGGACAGATTATTCACCCCTCCACTTT. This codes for CASSEGTDYSPLHF.

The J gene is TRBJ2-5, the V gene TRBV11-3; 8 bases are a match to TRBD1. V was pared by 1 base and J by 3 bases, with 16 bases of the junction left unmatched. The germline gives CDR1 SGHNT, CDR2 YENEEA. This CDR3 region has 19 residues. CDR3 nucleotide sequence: TGTGCCAGCAGCTTAGTAGCCCTGGACAGGGAAGGAAGGAAAGAGACCCAGTACTTC. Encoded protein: CASSLVALDREGRKETQYF.

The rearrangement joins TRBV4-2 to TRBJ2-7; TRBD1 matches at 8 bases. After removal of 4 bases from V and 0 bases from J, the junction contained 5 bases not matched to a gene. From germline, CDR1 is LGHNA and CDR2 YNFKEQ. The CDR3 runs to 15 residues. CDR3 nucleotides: TGTGCCAGCAGCCCAGGGGGCGCTGCCTCCTACGAGCAGTACTTC. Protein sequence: CASSPGGAASYEQYF.

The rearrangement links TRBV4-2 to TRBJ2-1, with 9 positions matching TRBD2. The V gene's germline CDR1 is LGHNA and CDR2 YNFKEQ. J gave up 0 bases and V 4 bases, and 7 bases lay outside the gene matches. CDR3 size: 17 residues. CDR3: CASSPDLAGSSYNEQFF. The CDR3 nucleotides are TGTGCCAGCAGCCCGGATCTAGCGGGGAGCTCCTACAATGAGCAGTTCTTC.

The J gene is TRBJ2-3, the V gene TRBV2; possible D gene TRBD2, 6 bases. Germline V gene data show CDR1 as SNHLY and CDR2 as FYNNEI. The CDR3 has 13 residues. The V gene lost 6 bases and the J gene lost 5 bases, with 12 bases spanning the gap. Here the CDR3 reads CASRRDSRDTQYF. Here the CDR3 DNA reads TGTGCCAGCAGACGGGACTCGCGAGATACGCAGTATTTT.

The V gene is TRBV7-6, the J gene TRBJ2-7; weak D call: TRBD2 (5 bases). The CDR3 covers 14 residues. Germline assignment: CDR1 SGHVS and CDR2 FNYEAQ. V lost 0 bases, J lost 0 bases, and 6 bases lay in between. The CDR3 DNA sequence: TGTGCCAGCAGCTTAGCCGCGGGCTCCTACGAGCAGTACTTC. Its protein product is CASSLAAGSYEQYF.

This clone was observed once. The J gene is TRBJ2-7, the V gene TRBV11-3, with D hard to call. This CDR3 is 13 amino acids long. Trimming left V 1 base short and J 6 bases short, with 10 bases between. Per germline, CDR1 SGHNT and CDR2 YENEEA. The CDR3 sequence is CASSLAPQAEQYF. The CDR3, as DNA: TGTGCCAGCAGCTTAGCCCCCCAGGCCGAGCAGTACTTC.

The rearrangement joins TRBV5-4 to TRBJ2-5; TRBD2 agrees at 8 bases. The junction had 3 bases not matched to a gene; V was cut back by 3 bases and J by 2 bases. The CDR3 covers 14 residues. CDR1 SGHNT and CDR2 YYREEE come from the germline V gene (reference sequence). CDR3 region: CASSYGLAQETQYF. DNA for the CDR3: TGTGCCAGCAGCTACGGACTAGCACAAGAGACCCAGTACTTC.